The 25 T cell receptor beta chains below all came from one sample that was sequenced in a study of PD-1 blockade in mismatch repair-deficient tumors. Sequenced by immunoSEQ multiplex PCR; TCRdb stores in-frame clones only, minus some. The table includes about 100,000 clones, about 79% detected once. Here the sequenced sample was peripheral blood, taken roughly 35 weeks after starting pembrolizumab. These receptors came from an adult with mismatch repair-deficient cancer.

The sample holds a few counts of this clone. At one end the junction does not follow the germline gene, possibly because of a read error. This chain joins TRBV14 and TRBJ2-7; D is possibly TRBD1 (5 bases). The CDR3 extends over 13 amino acids. Germline loops: CDR1 SGHDN, CDR2 FVKESK. The CDR3 DNA follows: TGTGCCAGCAGCCAAGATGTTAGGGCACCCAGGGACTTC. It is translated as CASSQDVRAPRDF.

This clone was observed a few times. The V gene is TRBV19, the J gene TRBJ1-2, with a possible D match to TRBD1 (5 bases). The CDR3 extends over 16 amino acids. Trimming removed 1 base at V and 3 bases at J, with 15 bases between. Germline loops: CDR1 LNHDA, CDR2 SQIVND (reference sequence). CDR3 DNA: TGTGCCAGTAGTATAGTAGTAGGGGAAACCTACTATGGCTACACCTTC. Residues: CASSIVVGETYYGYTF.

The chain recombines TRBV7-6 with TRBJ1-1; 7 bases match TRBD1. The germline V gene has CDR1 SGHVS and CDR2 FNYEAQ. J was trimmed by 0 bases and V by 5 bases; bases with no gene match: 3. The CDR3 extends over 14 amino acids. For the CDR3, the DNA is TGTGCCAGCAGCCCGGGACAGATGAACACTGAAGCTTTCTTT. Its translation is CASSPGQMNTEAFF.

The chain links TRBV2 to TRBJ1-1, with D possibly being TRBD1 (5 bases). Germline V gene lookup returns CDR1 SNHLY and CDR2 FYNNEI. Trimming left V 8 bases short and J 0 bases short, with 10 bases between. CDR3 length equals 13 residues. The CDR3 loop reads CASQGQVNTEAFF. CDR3 DNA sequence: TGTGCCAGCCAAGGACAAGTGAACACTGAAGCTTTCTTT.

The chain combines TRBV7-3 with TRBJ2-3; 9 bases map to TRBD2. After removal of 4 bases from V and 3 bases from J, the junction contained 5 bases not matched to a gene. The V gene's germline CDR1 is SGHTA and CDR2 FQGTGA. The CDR3 contains 15 residues. In nucleotides, the CDR3 is TGTGCCAGCAGCTCGGGACTAGCAGCTACAGATACGCAGTATTTT. Its translation is CASSSGLAATDTQYF.

The J gene is TRBJ2-5, the V gene TRBV11-2; 10 bases align to TRBD2. V shed 1 base and J 4 bases; nucleotides not matched to a gene: 6. Germline CDR1 and CDR2: SGHAT and FQNNGV. There are 16 residues in the CDR3. CDR3 protein: CASSLASGSQGETQYF. As DNA, the CDR3 is TGTGCCAGCAGCTTAGCTAGCGGGAGCCAGGGAGAGACCCAGTACTTC.

The rearrangement uses TRBV18 and TRBJ1-2; D gene uncertain. This CDR3 is built from 14 residues. Per germline, CDR1 KGHSH and CDR2 LQKENI. V lost 3 bases and J 5 bases, leaving 13 bases between the germline ends. The CDR3 DNA is TGTGCCAGCTCACCGGACGGTAATAGTTATGGCTACACCTTC. This codes for CASSPDGNSYGYTF.

J is TRBJ1-4 and V is TRBV7-3; 9 bases map to TRBD1. The CDR3 has 15 amino acids. Germline V CDR1 and CDR2: SGHTA, FQGTGA. Trimming at V came to 1 base and at J to 7 bases, leaving 4 bases not matched to a gene. The CDR3 is CASSLNGGQGEKLFF. The CDR3 DNA reads as TGTGCCAGCAGCTTAAACGGGGGACAGGGTGAAAAACTGTTTTTT.

With respect to this clone: One end of the junction fails to match germline, which may point to a read error. The rearrangement uses TRBV7-7 and TRBJ2-1; 7 bases line up with TRBD2. Germline assignment: CDR1 SSHAT and CDR2 FNYEAQ (reference sequence). The length of the CDR3 is 15 residues. CDR3 bases: TGTGCTAGCAGCTTAAGTGCGGGAGTACAAAATGAGCAGTTCTTC. It translates to CASSLSAGVQNEQFF.

This clone was picked up one time. V is TRBV6-1 and J is TRBJ2-7; no clear D. CDR3 length: 12 residues. V was shortened by 7 bases and J by 5 bases, with 12 bases between the two germline ends. Germline CDR1 and CDR2: MNHNS and SASEGT. The CDR3 loop reads CASKAGNHEQYF. As DNA, the CDR3 is TGTGCCAGCAAGGCTGGGAACCACGAGCAGTACTTC.

This chain links TRBV2 with TRBJ1-5; D might be TRBD1 (5 bases). Germline lookup yields CDR1 SNHLY and CDR2 FYNNEI. Trimming shortened V by 2 bases and J by 2 bases, and 10 bases separated the two germline ends. The CDR3 is 15 amino acids. The CDR3 here is CASSEPGNGNQPQHF. Written as DNA, the CDR3 is TGTGCCAGCAGTGAACCAGGGAATGGCAATCAGCCCCAGCATTTT.

This sequence joins TRBV11-2 and TRBJ2-1, with D tentatively TRBD1 (5 bases). V gave up 7 bases and J gave up 5 bases, with 21 bases separating them. CDR3 length equals 16 residues. Germline V CDR1 and CDR2: SGHAT, FQNNGV. The CDR3 loop is CASNPLGAADHNEQFF. In DNA, the CDR3 is TGTGCCAGCAACCCTTTAGGGGCTGCGGACCACAATGAGCAGTTCTTC.

In this sample, this clone turned up once. V is TRBV5-1 and J is TRBJ2-1; weak D call: TRBD2 (6 bases). The CDR3 is 15 residues long. Germline assignment: CDR1 SGHRS and CDR2 YFSETQ. The V and J ends lost 3 bases and 8 bases respectively, with 18 bases between them. CDR3 amino acids: CASSSPGLGLDEQFF. The CDR3 nucleotides read TGCGCCAGCAGCTCTCCGGGACTGGGATTGGATGAGCAGTTCTTC.

CDR3 residues: CASTWWGITMKLNYGYTF. CDR3 in DNA: TGTGCCAGCACCTGGTGGGGAATCACTATGAAGCTTAACTATGGCTACACCTTC. The rearrangement joins TRBV25-1 to TRBJ1-2; D remains ambiguous. This CDR3 has 18 amino acids. Germline CDR1 and CDR2: MGHDK and SYGVNS. The V gene lost 7 bases and the J gene lost 1 base, with 25 bases spanning the gap.

The chain carries TRBV6-5 and TRBJ2-3, with D possibly matching TRBD1 (6 bases). The CDR3 length is 14 residues. Germline V gene sequence: CDR1 MNHEY, CDR2 SVGAGI. V was trimmed by 6 bases and J by 1 base, leaving 11 bases between them. CDR3 DNA: TGTGCCAGCAGCCCACAGGGAGGCACAGATACGCAGTATTTT. It is translated as CASSPQGGTDTQYF.

The V gene is TRBV9, the J gene TRBJ1-2; 8 positions match TRBD1. In germline, CDR1 is SGDLS, CDR2 YYNGEE. The CDR3 runs to 14 residues. V lost 3 bases, J lost 3 bases, and 4 bases stayed unmatched. The CDR3 spells CASSDTGGYYGYTF. The CDR3 nucleotides are TGTGCCAGCAGCGACACAGGGGGGTACTATGGCTACACCTTC.

There are a few counts of this clone. V usage is TRBV5-1 and J usage is TRBJ2-3; D is unresolved. With 0 bases removed from V and 5 bases from J, the gap between germline ends came to 10 bases. CDR3 length: 14 residues. CDR1 and CDR2 (germline): SGHRS, YFSETQ. This chain's CDR3 is CASSLGGIKDTQYF. The CDR3 nucleotides read TGCGCCAGCAGCTTGGGGGGAATCAAAGATACGCAGTATTTT.

This clone was seen a handful of times. V is TRBV10-2 and J is TRBJ2-2; tentatively, D is TRBD1 (6 bases). The CDR3 totals 14 residues. Trimming left V 6 bases short and J 0 bases short, with 8 bases between. Germline CDR1 WSHSY, CDR2 SAAADI. The CDR3 protein is CASRQGTNTGELFF. In DNA form, the CDR3 reads TGCGCCAGCAGACAGGGAACGAACACCGGGGAGCTGTTTTTT.

The rearrangement uses TRBV11-1 and TRBJ2-1, with TRBD2 matching over 7 bases. V lost 7 bases to trimming and J lost 6 bases; unmatched junction nucleotides: 18. Germline CDR1 reads SGHAT; CDR2 reads FQDESV (reference sequence). The CDR3 is 17 residues long. The CDR3 nucleotides are TGTGCCAGCAACCGCTTCCCTAGCGGCCTAGCTACCAATGAGCAGTTCTTC. Its protein product is CASNRFPSGLATNEQFF. Complete variable domain (other parts from reference TRBV11-1 and TRBJ2-1): EAEVAQSPRYKITEKSQAVAFWCDPISGHATLYWYRQILGQGPELLVQFQDESVVDDSQLPKDRFSAERLKGVDSTLKIQPAELGDSAMYLCASNRFPSGLATNEQFFGPGTRLTVL.

The V and J genes are TRBV7-2 and TRBJ1-2; TRBD1 might be the D (6 bases). Germline V gene data show CDR1 as SGHTA and CDR2 as FQGNSA. Trimming stripped 5 bases from V and 6 bases from J, with 22 bases between. The CDR3 spans 16 residues. The CDR3 coding sequence is TGTGCCAGCAGCCCTGGGGGTACGGGGGGCGTCCATGGCTACACCTTC. Amino acid sequence: CASSPGGTGGVHGYTF.

The V gene is TRBV2, the J gene TRBJ2-7; tentative D call: TRBD2 (6 bases). This CDR3 is built from 13 residues. Trimming removed 6 bases at V and 4 bases at J, with 13 bases between. The germline V gene has CDR1 SNHLY and CDR2 FYNNEI. The CDR3 DNA reads as TGTGCCAGCAGCGCCCTAGCGAGGTACGAGCAGTACTTC. This translates into CASSALARYEQYF.

The rearrangement joins TRBV11-3 to TRBJ2-7; no firm D call. The CDR3 runs to 14 residues. Looked up from germline, CDR1 is SGHNT and CDR2 is YENEEA. Between the trimmed V and J ends, which lost 1 base and 0 bases, there was a span of 7 bases. The CDR3 DNA sequence: TGTGCCAGCAGCTTAGTTAGATCCTCCTACGAGCAGTACTTC. Protein: CASSLVRSSYEQYF.

This clone was found once. This chain connects TRBV12-5 to TRBJ2-7; 9 bases are shared with TRBD1. This CDR3 contains 15 residues. V gave up 2 bases and J gave up 3 bases; unmatched junction bases: 5. Germline V gives CDR1 LGHNT, CDR2 FRNRAP. The CDR3 region has the DNA TGTGCTAGTGGTTTGCCCGACAGGGGGTTCTACGAGCAGTACTTC. Encoded protein: CASGLPDRGFYEQYF.

This clone was found a few times. This chain connects TRBV7-3 to TRBJ1-2; TRBD1 is a possible D gene (5 bases). Between the trimmed V and J ends, which lost 4 bases and 8 bases, there was a span of 17 bases. Germline CDR1 is SGHTA and CDR2 is FQGTGA. The CDR3 is 14 residues long. For the CDR3, the DNA is TGTGCCAGCAGCTATGGGACCGCCTCTGGGGGCTACACCTTC. Its translation is CASSYGTASGGYTF.

The V gene is TRBV25-1, the J gene TRBJ2-1, with D perhaps matching TRBD2 (5 bases). V was clipped by 8 bases and J by 1 base, with 12 bases between them. CDR3 size: 14 residues. Germline assignment: CDR1 MGHDK and CDR2 SYGVNS. CDR3 nucleotides: TGTGCCAGCTCAGATACGGGGTCCTACAATGAGCAGTTCTTC. As protein: CASSDTGSYNEQFF.